This T cell receptor beta chain was sequenced for a study of cytomegalovirus exposure and HLA in healthy donors. Study at large: Among the roughly 400 donors who were genotyped, roughly 76% fell in the genetic ancestry cluster that is associated with self-reported Caucasian donors. Study-level points and caveats: A prior analysis recorded that most TCR beta V segments were productive about 90% or about 30% of the time.

Comment on this clone: As yet, its antigen is unknown.

After removal of 1 base from V and 4 bases from J, the junction contained 6 bases not matched to a gene. From germline, CDR1 is MGHDK and CDR2 SYGVNS. This CDR3 is 15 amino acids long. PCR involved 60 Vbeta and 13 Jbeta primers. The repertoire was sequenced with immunoSEQ multiplex PCR; TCRdb's copy has only in-frame clones and lacks some. The table records around 180,000 clones, approximately 80% of them present only once. This receptor was obtained from a male donor in good health and CMV-seronegative. This chain uses TRBV25-1 with TRBJ2-5; 7 nucleotides align to TRBD1. Sequenced material: PBMCs. CDR3 in amino acids: CASSEWGRGRETQYF. The CDR3 nucleotides are TGTGCCAGCAGTGAATGGGGCAGGGGGAGAGAGACCCAGTACTTC.